The sequence of this T cell receptor beta chain was determined in a study of CXCR3-negative and CXCR3-positive naive CD8 T cells. The study's findings and limits: Partly lower CXCR3 expression followed cryopreservation, and most assays relied on fresh PBMCs. Naive cells that were CXCR3-positive had more hydrophobic TRB CDR3s (compared with CXCR3-negative naive cells).

Researchers prepared the TRB cDNA libraries using 5' RACE with UMI labels. TCRdb reanalyzed the 5' RACE reads, giving one entry per CDR3 protein sequence and no DNA. This sample contains tens of thousands of distinct CDR3 sequences. The CDR3 is 13 residues long. In germline, CDR1 is LNHDA, CDR2 SQIVND (reference sequence). With regard to this clonotype: The target antigen is unknown.

The chain couples TRBV19 to TRBJ1-2; TCRdb's D call, TRBD1, is unchecked because there is no DNA. The receptor's source is a human donor in good health. Some clones in this sample may be carry-over from other donors' samples. The sample consisted of naive CXCR3+ CD8+ T cells from blood. The subset was: CD45RO-CCR7+CD27+CD95- naive CD8+ T cells expressing CXCR3 (TNR3+). CDR3 loop: CATSIGQGYGYTF.